This section outlines one TCR beta chain sequence together with its context. Antigen: not known. From germline, CDR1 is MNHNS and CDR2 SASEGT. V was cut by 4 bases and J by 4 bases, with 16 bases left in between. The CDR3 spans 15 residues. The sample originates from a study of cytomegalovirus exposure and HLA in healthy donors. Study results and caveats: Later analysis reportedly placed an Asian-associated ancestry cluster below the roughly 640-donor mean in N-insertions. A few chains linked to CMV were shown in vitro to be specific for CMV antigens. A later analysis reported that several of the most significant clusters appeared to be linked to common viral pathogens, among them Epstein-Barr virus.

Primers for the PCR totalled 60 Vbeta and 13 Jbeta. TCRdb's copy holds only in-frame clones and misses some; the assay was immunoSEQ multiplex PCR. This table holds 150,000 to 200,000 clones, roughly 80% found once. The source of this sequence is a man younger than 30 in good health and CMV-seropositive. This chain links TRBV6-1 with TRBJ1-2; possible D gene TRBD1, 5 bases. Sequencing was carried out using PBMCs. This CDR3 is CASSGLGQGSYGYTF. The CDR3 coding sequence is TGTGCCAGCAGTGGTTTGGGCCAGGGTTCCTATGGCTACACCTTC.